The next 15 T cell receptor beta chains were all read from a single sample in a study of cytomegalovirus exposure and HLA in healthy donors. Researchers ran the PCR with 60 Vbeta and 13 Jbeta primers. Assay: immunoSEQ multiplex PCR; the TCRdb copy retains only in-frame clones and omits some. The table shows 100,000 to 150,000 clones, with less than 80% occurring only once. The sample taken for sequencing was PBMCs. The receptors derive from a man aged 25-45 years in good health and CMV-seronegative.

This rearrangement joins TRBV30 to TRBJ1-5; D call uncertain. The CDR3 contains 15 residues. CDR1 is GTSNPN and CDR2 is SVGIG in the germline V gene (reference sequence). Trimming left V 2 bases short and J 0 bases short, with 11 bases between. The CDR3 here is CAWSQDGDSNQPQHF. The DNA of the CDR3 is TGTGCCTGGAGTCAAGACGGAGATAGCAATCAGCCCCAGCATTTT.

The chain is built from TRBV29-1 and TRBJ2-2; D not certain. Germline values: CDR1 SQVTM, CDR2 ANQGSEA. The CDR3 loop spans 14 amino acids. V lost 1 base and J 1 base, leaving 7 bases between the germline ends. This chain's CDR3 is CSVEGQENTGELFF. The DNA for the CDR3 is TGCAGCGTTGAAGGCCAGGAGAACACCGGGGAGCTGTTTTTT.

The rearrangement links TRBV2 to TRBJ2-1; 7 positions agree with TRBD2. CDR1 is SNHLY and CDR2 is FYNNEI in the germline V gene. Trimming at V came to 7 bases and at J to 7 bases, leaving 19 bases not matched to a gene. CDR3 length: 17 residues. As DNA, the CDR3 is TGTGCCAGCAACGAACTAGCGAACTCCCGTTGGGTGAATGAGCAGTTCTTC. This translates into CASNELANSRWVNEQFF.

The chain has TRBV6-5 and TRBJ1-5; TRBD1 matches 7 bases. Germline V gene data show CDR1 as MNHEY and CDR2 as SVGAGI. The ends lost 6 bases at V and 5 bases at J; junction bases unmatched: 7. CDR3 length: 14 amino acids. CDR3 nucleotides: TGTGCCAGCAGCCCAGACAGGGTGTATCAGCCCCAGCATTTT. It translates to CASSPDRVYQPQHF.

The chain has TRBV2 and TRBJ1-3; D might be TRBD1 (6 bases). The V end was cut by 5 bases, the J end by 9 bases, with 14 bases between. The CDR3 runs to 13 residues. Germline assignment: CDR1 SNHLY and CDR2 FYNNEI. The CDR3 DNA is TGTGCCAGCAGTCTGACAGGTCCGGGCACCATATATTTT. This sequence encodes CASSLTGPGTIYF.

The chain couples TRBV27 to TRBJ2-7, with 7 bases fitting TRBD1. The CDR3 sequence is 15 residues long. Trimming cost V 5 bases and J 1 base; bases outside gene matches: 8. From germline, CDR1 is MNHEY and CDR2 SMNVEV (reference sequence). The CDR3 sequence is CASSLGTARSYEQYF. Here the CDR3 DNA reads TGTGCCAGCAGTCTGGGGACAGCTAGATCCTACGAGCAGTACTTC.

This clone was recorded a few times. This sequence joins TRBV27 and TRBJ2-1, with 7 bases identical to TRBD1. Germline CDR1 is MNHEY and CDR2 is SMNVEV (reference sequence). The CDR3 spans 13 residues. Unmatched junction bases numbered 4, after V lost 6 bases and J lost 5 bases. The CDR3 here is CASRDRVNNEQFF. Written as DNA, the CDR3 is TGTGCCAGCAGAGACAGGGTCAACAATGAGCAGTTCTTC.

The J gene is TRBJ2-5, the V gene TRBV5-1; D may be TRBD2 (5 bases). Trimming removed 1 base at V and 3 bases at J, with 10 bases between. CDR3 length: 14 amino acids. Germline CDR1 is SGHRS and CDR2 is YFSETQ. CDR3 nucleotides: TGCGCCAGCAGCTTGCCGAGCGGCAAAGAGACCCAGTACTTC. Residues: CASSLPSGKETQYF. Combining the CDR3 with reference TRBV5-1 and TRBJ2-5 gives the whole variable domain KAGVTQTPRYLIKTRGQQVTLSCSPISGHRSVSWYQQTPGQGLQFLFEYFSETQRNKGNFPGRFSGRQFSNSRSEMNVSTLELGDSALYLCASSLPSGKETQYFGPGTRLLVL.

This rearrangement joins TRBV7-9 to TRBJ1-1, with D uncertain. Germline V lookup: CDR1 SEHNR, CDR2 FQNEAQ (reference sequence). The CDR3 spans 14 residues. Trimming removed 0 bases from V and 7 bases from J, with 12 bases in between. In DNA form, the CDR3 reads TGTGCCAGCAGCTTAGCGGGAGGGCGGTATGAAGCTTTCTTT. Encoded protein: CASSLAGGRYEAFF.

CDR3 protein: CASSTAGQGSQPQHF. The CDR3 DNA is TGTGCCAGCAGTACAGCGGGACAGGGGAGTCAGCCCCAGCATTTT. V is TRBV6-1 and J is TRBJ1-5, with TRBD1 matching 10 bases. Germline CDR1 and CDR2: MNHNS and SASEGT. V shed 5 bases and J 6 bases; nucleotides not matched to a gene: 7. This CDR3 spans 15 amino acids.

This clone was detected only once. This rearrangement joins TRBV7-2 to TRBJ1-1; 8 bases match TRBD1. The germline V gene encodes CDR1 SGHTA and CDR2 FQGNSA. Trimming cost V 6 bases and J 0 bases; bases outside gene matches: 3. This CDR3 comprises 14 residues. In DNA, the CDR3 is TGTGCCAGCAGTCGGGACAGGCTGAACACTGAAGCTTTCTTT. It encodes CASSRDRLNTEAFF. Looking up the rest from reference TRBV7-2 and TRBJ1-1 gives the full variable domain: GAGVSQSPSNKVTEKGKDVELRCDPISGHTALYWYRQSLGQGLEFLIYFQGNSAPDKSGLPSDRFSAERTGGSVSTLTIQRTQQEDSAVYLCASSRDRLNTEAFFGQGTRLTVV.

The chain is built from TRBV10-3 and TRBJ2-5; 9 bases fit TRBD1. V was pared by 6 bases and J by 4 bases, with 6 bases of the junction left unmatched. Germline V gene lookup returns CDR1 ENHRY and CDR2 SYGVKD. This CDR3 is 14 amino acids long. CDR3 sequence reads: CAIRRDRERETQYF. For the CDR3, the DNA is TGTGCCATCAGGCGGGACAGGGAACGAGAGACCCAGTACTTC.

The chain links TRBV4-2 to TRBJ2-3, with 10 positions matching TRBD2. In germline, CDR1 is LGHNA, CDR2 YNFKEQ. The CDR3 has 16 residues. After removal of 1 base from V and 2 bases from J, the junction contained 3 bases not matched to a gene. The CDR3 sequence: CASSQAGTSDTDTQYF. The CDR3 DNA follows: TGTGCCAGCAGCCAAGCCGGGACTAGCGACACAGATACGCAGTATTTT.

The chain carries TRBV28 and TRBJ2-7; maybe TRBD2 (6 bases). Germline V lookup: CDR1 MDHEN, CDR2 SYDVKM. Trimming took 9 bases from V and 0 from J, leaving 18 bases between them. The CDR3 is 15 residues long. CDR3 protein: CASWAGTLSSYEQYF. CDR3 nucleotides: TGTGCCAGTTGGGCGGGGACGCTCAGCTCCTACGAGCAGTACTTC.

DNA for the CDR3: TGTGCCAGCAGCTTATGGGGGACTCGCAATACGCAGTATTTT. Protein: CASSLWGTRNTQYF. The rearrangement uses TRBV7-9 and TRBJ2-3; D might be TRBD2 (6 bases). Trimming removed 2 bases at V and 7 bases at J, with 13 bases between. The CDR3 has 14 amino acids. Germline CDR1 reads SEHNR; CDR2 reads FQNEAQ (reference sequence).